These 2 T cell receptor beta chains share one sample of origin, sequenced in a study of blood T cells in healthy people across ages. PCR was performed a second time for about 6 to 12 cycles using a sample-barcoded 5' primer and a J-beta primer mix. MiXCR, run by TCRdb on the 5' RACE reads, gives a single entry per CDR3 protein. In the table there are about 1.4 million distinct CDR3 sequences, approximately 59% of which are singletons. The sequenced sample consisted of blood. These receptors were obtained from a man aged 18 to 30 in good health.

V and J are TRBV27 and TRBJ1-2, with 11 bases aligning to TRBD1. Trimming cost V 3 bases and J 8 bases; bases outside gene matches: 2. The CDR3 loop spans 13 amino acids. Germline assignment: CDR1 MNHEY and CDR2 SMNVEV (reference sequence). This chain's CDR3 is CASSLDRGQGYTF. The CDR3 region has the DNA TGTGCCAGCAGTTTGGACAGGGGGCAAGGCTACACCTTC.

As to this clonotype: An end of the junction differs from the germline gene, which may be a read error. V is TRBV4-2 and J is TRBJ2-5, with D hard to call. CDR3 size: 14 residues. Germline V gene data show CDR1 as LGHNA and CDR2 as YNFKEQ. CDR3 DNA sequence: TGTGCCAGCAGCCTACCCTACCTCCAAGAGACCCGGTACTTC. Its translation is CASSLPYLQETRYF.